The rows below give T cell receptor beta chains drawn from one sample of a study of shared clonotypes between healthy human individuals. Profiling relied on immunoSEQ multiplex PCR, and the TCRdb table lists in-frame clones only, not all of them. The sample includes about 2 million clones, around 96% of them seen just once. Source material: naive CD8+ T cells sorted from blood. Source of these receptors: a man in his late teens or twenties in good health. Both conserved end residues are part of each CDR3. D genes are given only for firm matches. Some rows have no size entry. The others give once, few or many, or a class for an expanded clone.

cdr3_aa cdr3_nt j_call v_call cdr3_length clone_size d_call
CASSEDHRGTYGYTF TGTGCCAGCAGTGAAGACCACAGGGGGACCTATGGCTACACCTTC TRBJ1-2 TRBV2 15 . TRBD1
CASSWDRGTQYF TGTGCCAGCAGCTGGGACCGGGGGACCCAGTACTTC TRBJ2-5 TRBV13 12 . .
CASSEGTGSTDTQYF TGTGCCAGCAGCGAAGGGACAGGGAGCACAGATACGCAGTATTTT TRBJ2-3 TRBV9 15 . TRBD1
CASGSGGFVYEQYF TGTGCCAGCGGATCAGGGGGATTTGTCTACGAGCAGTACTTC TRBJ2-7 TRBV27 14 once TRBD1
CASTSAGRGFF TGTGCCAGCACAAGTGCGGGACGTGGTTTCTTT TRBJ1-1 TRBV6-1 11 . .
CASSQELVAFPDEQYF TGTGCCAGCAGCCAAGAATTAGTGGCATTCCCGGACGAGCAGTACTTC TRBJ2-7 TRBV4-2 16 . .
CASSYPEGNEQFF TGTGCCAGCAGTTATCCAGAGGGTAATGAGCAGTTCTTC TRBJ2-1 TRBV6-5 13 once .
CSVDRDTEAFF TGCAGCGTTGATAGGGACACTGAAGCTTTCTTT TRBJ1-1 TRBV29-1 11 . .
CASSLRGGDGTDTQYF TGTGCCAGCAGTTTGCGGGGGGGTGATGGCACAGATACGCAGTATTTT TRBJ2-3 TRBV27 16 . TRBD2
CASSLIKGYNEQFF TGTGCCAGCAGTTTAATTAAAGGGTACAATGAGCAGTTCTTC TRBJ2-1 TRBV27 14 . .
CASGLPYRGADTQYF TGTGCTAGTGGTTTGCCTTACAGGGGCGCAGATACGCAGTATTTT TRBJ2-3 TRBV12-5 15 . TRBD1